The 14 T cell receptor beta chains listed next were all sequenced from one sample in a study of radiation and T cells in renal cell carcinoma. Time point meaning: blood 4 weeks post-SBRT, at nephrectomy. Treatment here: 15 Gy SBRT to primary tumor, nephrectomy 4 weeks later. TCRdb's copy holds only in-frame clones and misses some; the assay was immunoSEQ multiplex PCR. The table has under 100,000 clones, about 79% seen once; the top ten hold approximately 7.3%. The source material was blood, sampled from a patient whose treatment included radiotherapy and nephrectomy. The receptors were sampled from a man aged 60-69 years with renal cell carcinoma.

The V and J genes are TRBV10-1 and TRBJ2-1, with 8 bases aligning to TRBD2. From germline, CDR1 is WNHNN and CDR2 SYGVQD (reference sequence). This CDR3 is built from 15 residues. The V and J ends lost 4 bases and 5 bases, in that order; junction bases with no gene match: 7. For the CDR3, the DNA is TGCGCCAGCAGTGTTGGTAGCGGGACCCACAATGAGCAGTTCTTC. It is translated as CASSVGSGTHNEQFF.

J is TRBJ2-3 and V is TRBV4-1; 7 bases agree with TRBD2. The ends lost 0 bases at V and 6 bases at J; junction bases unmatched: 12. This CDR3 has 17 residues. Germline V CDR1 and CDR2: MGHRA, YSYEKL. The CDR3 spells CASSQESAGTIRDTQYF. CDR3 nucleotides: TGCGCCAGCAGCCAAGAGTCAGCGGGAACGATTCGGGATACGCAGTATTTT.

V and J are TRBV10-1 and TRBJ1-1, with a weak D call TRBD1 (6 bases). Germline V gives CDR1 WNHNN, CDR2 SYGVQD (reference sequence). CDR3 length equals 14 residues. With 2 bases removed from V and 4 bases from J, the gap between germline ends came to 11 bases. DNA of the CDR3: TGCGCCAGCAGTGAGCAAAGGGGGATCACTGAAGCTTTCTTT. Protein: CASSEQRGITEAFF.

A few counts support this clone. In DNA form, the CDR3 reads TGTGCCAGCAGGGCTAGCGGGAGCCCTTCCTACGAGCAGTACTTC. Translating it yields CASRASGSPSYEQYF. This chain connects TRBV2 to TRBJ2-7; 10 bases align to TRBD2. The CDR3 is 15 amino acids. J gave up 1 base and V 6 bases, and 6 bases lay outside the gene matches. Germline CDR1 and CDR2: SNHLY and FYNNEI.

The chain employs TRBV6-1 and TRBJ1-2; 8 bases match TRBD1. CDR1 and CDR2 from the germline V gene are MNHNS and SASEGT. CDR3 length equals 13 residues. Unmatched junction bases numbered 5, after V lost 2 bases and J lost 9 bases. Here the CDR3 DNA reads TGTGCCAGCAGTGAACTAAGACAGGGGAGCTACACCTTC. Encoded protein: CASSELRQGSYTF.

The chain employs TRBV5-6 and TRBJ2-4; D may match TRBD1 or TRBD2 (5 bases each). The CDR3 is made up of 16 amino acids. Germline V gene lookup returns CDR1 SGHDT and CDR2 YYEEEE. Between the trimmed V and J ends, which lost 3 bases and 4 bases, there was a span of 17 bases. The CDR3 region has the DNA TGTGCCAGCAGCTCTTACTTGAGTGGGGGTAAAAACATTCAGTACTTC. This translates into CASSSYLSGGKNIQYF.

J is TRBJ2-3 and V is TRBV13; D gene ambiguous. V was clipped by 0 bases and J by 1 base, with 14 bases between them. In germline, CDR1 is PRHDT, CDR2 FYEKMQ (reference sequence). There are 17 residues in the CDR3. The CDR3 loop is CASSLGQFTGGTDTQYF. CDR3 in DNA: TGTGCCAGCAGCTTAGGCCAGTTTACTGGTGGCACAGATACGCAGTATTTT.

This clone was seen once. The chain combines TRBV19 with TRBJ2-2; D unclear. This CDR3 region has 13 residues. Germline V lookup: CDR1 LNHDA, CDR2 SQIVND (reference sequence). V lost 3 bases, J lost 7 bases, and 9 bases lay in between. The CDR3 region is CASSIQVGGELFF. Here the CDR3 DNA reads TGTGCCAGTAGTATCCAGGTGGGCGGGGAGCTGTTTTTT.

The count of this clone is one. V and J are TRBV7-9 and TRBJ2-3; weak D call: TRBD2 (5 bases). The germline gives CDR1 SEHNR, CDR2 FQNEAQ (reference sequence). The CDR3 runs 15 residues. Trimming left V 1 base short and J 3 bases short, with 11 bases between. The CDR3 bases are TGTGCCAGCAGCTTAGGCCCTTCGGGGACAGATACGCAGTATTTT. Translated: CASSLGPSGTDTQYF.

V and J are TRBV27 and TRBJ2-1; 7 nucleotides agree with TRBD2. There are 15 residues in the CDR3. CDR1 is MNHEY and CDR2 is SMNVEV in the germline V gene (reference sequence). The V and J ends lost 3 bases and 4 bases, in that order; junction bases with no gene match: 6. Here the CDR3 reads CASSFPGGSYNEQFF. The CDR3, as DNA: TGTGCCAGCAGTTTTCCTGGCGGGAGTTACAATGAGCAGTTCTTC.

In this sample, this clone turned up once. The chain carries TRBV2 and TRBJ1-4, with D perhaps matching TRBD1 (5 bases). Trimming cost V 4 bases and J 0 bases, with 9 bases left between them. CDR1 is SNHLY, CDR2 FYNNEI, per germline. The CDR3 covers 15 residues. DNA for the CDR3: TGTGCCAGCAGTGGACAGCGTCCAACTAATGAAAAACTGTTTTTT. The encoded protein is CASSGQRPTNEKLFF.

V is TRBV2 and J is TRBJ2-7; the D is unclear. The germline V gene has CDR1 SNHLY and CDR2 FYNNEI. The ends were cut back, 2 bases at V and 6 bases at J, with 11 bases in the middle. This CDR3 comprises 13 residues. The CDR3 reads CASSESENSEQYF. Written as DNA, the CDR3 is TGTGCCAGCAGTGAAAGTGAGAACTCCGAGCAGTACTTC.

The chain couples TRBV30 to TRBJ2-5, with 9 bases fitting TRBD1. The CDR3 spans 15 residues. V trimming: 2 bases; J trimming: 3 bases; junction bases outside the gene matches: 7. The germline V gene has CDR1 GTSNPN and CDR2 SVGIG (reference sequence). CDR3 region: CAWSSTGGLEETQYF. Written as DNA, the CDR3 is TGTGCCTGGAGTTCTACAGGGGGCTTAGAAGAGACCCAGTACTTC.

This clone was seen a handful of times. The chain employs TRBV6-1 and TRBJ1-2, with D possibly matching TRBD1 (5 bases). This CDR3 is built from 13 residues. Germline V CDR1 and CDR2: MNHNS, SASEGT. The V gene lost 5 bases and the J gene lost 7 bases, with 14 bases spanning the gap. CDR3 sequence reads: CASSRGGGPGYTF. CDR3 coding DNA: TGTGCCAGCAGTCGTGGGGGAGGGCCTGGCTACACCTTC.